The T cell receptor (beta chain) under discussion was sequenced for a study of T cell repertoires in cytomegalovirus infection. Across the study: An indication of both CMV infection and matching HLA type came from public TCR beta signatures.

Of note for this clonotype: Its antigen remains unknown.

TCRdb analysed the reads with MiXCR anew, one entry per CDR3 protein. The profile covers about 180,000 distinct CDR3 sequences, with 17% appearing a single time and 20% to 25% taken by the ten largest. Study results and limitations: HLA-C-restricted CMV-specific TCR beta clonotypes prevailed in the ex vivo response. Of the TCR beta families, the public ones yielded a cumulative frequency that identified carriers of CMV plus the relevant HLA.

Germline V gives CDR1 MNHEY, CDR2 SVGEGT. The CDR3 spans 16 residues. Trimming pared 2 bases from V and 6 bases from J, leaving 16 bases between. This clonotype was sampled from a human donor in good health (CMV status not recorded). Some clones in this sample may be carry-over from other donors' samples. Sequenced sample: CD8+ T cells from PBMCs. This sequence joins TRBV6-2 or TRBV6-3 and TRBJ2-2; D assignment may be TRBD1 or TRBD2 (5 bases each). The CDR3 DNA sequence: TGTGCCAGCAGTTACCAGGGACCCGAAATGGCCGGGGAGCTGTTTTTT. Residues: CASSYQGPEMAGELFF.